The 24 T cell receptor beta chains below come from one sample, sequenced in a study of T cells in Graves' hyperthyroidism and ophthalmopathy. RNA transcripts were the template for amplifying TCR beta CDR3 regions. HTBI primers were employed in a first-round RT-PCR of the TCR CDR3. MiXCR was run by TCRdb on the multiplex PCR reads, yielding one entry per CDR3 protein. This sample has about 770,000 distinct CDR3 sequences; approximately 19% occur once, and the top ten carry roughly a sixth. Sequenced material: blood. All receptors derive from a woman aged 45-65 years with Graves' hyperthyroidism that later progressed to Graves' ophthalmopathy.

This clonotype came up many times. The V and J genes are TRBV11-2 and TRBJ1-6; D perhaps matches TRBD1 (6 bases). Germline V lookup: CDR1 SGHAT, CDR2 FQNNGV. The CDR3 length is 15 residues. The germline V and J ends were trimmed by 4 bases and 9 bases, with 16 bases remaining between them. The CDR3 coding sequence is TGTGCCAGCAGCTCGTTGGGGGGGGCTGGTTCACCCCTCCACTTT. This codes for CASSSLGGAGSPLHF.

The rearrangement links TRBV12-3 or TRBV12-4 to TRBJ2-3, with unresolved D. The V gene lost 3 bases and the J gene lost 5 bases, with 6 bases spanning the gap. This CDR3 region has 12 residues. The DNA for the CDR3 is TGTGCCAGCAGTTTCGGGTTAGATACGCAGTATTTT. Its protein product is CASSFGLDTQYF.

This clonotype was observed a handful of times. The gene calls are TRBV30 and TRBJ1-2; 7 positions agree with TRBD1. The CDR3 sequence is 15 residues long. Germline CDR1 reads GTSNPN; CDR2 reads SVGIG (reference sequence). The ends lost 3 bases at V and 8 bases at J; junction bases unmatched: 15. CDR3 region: CAWSAGVTGDDGYTF. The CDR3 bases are TGTGCCTGGAGCGCAGGGGTAACAGGGGACGACGGCTACACCTTC.

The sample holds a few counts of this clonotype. CDR3 residues: CASASRRGVTDTQYF. The CDR3 bases are TGTGCCAGCGCCTCCCGGCGGGGGGTGACAGATACGCAGTATTTT. The chain couples TRBV7-2 to TRBJ2-3; 8 nucleotides align to TRBD2. V was pared by 8 bases and J by 3 bases, with 10 bases of the junction left unmatched. The germline CDR1 and CDR2 sequences are SGHTA and FQGNSA. The CDR3 covers 15 residues.

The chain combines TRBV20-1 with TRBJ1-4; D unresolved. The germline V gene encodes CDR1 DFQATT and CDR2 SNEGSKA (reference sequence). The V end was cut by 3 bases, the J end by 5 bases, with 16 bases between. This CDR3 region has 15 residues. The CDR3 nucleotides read TGCAGTGCTAGGCCTTCTTGGGTGGGCAATGAAAAACTGTTTTTT. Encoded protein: CSARPSWVGNEKLFF.

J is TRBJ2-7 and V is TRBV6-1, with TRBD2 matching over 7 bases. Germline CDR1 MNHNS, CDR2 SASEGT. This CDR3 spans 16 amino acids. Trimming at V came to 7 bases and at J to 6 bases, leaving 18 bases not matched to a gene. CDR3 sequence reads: CASTPGSWGGNGEQYF. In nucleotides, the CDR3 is TGTGCCAGCACCCCGGGTAGCTGGGGGGGAAACGGCGAGCAGTACTTC.

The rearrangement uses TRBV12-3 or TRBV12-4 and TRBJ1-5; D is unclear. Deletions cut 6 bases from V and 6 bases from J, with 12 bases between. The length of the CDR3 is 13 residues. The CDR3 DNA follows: TGTGCCAGCAGATACACCGCGGGTCAGCCCCAGCATTTT. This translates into CASRYTAGQPQHF.

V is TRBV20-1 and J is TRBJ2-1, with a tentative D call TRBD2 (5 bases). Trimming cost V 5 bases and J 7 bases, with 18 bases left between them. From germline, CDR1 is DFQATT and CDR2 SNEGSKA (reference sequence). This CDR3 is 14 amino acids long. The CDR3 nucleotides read TGCAGTGCTCGACCTACGAGTAGGAGGAATGAGCAGTTCTTC. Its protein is CSARPTSRRNEQFF.

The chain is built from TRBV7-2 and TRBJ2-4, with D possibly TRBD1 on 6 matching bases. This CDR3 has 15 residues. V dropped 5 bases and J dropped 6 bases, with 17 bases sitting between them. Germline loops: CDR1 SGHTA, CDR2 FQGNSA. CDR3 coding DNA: TGTGCCAGCAGCGCCCCAGGGGTCGGCGGAAACATTCAGTACTTC. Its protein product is CASSAPGVGGNIQYF.

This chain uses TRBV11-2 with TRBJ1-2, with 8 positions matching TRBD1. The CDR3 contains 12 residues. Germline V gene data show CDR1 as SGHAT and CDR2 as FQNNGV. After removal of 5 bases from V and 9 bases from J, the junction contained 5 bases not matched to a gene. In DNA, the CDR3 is TGTGCCAGCAGCCTGACAGGGGCGAGCTACACCTTC. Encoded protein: CASSLTGASYTF. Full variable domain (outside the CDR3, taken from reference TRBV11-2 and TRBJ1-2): EAGVAQSPRYKIIEKRQSVAFWCNPISGHATLYWYQQILGQGPKLLIQFQNNGVVDDSQLPKDRFSAERLKGVDSTLKIQPAKLEDSAVYLCASSLTGASYTFGSGTRLTVV.

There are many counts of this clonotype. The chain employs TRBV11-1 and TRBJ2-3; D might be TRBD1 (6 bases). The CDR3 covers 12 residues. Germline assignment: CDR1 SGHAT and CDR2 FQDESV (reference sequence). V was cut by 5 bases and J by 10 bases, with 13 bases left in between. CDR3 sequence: CASSPRQEAQYF. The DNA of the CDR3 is TGTGCCAGCAGCCCACGACAGGAGGCGCAGTATTTT.

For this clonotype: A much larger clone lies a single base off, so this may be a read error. The CDR3 reads CASSQCPGIEQFF. The CDR3 region has the DNA TGTGCCAGCAGCCAGTGCCCGGGGATCGAGCAGTTCTTC. This rearrangement joins TRBV3-1 to TRBJ2-1; weak D call: TRBD2 (5 bases). V lost 3 bases and J 10 bases, leaving 13 bases between the germline ends. The CDR3 is 13 residues long. Looked up from germline, CDR1 is LGHDT and CDR2 is YNNKEL (reference sequence).

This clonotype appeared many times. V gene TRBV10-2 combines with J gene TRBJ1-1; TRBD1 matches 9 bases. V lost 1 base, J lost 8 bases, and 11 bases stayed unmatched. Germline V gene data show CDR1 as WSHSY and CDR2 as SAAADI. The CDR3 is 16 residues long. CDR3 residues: CASSEFGTGIADEAFF. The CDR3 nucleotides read TGCGCCAGCAGTGAGTTCGGGACAGGGATTGCCGACGAAGCTTTCTTT.

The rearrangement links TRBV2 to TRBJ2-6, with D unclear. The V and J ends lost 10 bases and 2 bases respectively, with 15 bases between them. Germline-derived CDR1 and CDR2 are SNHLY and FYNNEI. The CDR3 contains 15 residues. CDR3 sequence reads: CATPSRSTGANVLTF. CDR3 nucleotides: TGTGCCACCCCTTCGAGGAGCACTGGGGCCAACGTCCTGACTTTC.

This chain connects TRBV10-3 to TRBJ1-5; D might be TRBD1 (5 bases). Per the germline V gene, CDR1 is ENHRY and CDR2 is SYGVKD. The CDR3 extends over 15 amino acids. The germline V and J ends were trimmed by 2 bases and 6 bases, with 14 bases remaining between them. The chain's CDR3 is CAISEGFGGGQPQHF. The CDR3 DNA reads TGTGCCATCAGTGAGGGGTTCGGGGGAGGTCAGCCCCAGCATTTT.

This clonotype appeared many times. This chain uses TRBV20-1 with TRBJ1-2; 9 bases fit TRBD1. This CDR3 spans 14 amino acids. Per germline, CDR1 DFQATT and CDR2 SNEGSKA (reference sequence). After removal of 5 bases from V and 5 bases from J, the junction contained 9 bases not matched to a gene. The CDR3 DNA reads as TGCAGTGCTCCCCGGGACAGGGCACGATATGGCTACACCTTC. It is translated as CSAPRDRARYGYTF.

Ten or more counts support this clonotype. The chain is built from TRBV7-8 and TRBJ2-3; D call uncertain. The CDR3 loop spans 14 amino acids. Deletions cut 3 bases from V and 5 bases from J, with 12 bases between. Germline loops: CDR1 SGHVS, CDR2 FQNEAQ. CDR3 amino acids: CASSLVPDGDTQYF. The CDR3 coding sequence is TGTGCCAGCAGCTTGGTACCAGACGGAGATACGCAGTATTTT.

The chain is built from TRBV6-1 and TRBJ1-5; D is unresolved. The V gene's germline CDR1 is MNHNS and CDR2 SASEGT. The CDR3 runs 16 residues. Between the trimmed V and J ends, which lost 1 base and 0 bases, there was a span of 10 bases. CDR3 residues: CASSEGHDYSNQPQHF. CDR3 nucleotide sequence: TGTGCCAGCAGTGAAGGACACGATTATAGCAATCAGCCCCAGCATTTT.

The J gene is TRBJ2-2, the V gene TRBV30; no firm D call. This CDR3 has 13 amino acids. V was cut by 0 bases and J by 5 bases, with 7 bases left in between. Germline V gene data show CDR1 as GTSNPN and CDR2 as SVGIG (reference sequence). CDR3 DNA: TGTGCCTGGAGTGTACGGAGAACCGGGGAGCTGTTTTTT. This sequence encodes CAWSVRRTGELFF.

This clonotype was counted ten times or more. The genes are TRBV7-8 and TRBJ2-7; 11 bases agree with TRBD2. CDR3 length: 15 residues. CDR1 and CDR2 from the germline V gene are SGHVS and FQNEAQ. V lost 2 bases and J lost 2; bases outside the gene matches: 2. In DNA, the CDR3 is TGTGCCAGCAGCTTACTAGCGGGGGGAACCTACGAGCAGTACTTC. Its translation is CASSLLAGGTYEQYF. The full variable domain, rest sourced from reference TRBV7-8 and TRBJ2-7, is GAGVSQSPRYKVAKRGQDVALRCDPISGHVSLFWYQQALGQGPEFLTYFQNEAQLDKSGLPSDRFFAERPEGSVSTLKIQRTQQEDSAVYLCASSLLAGGTYEQYFGPGTRLTVT.

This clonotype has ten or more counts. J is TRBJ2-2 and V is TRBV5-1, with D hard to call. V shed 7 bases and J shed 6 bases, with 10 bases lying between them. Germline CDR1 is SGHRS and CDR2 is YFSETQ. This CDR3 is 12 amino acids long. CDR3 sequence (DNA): TGCGCCAGCGGGGAACCACCCGGGGAGCTGTTTTTT. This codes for CASGEPPGELFF.

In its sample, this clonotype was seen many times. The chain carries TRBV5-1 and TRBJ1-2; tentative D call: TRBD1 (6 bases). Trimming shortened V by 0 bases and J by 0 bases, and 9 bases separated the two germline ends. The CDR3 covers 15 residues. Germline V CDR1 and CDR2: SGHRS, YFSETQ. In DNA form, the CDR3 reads TGCGCCAGCAGCTTGGAGTCAGGGGCTAACTATGGCTACACCTTC. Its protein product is CASSLESGANYGYTF.

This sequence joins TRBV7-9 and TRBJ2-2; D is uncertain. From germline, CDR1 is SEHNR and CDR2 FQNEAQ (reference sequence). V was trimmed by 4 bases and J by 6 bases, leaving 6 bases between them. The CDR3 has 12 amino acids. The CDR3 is CASSSMPGELFF. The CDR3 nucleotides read TGTGCCAGCAGCTCCATGCCCGGGGAGCTGTTTTTT.

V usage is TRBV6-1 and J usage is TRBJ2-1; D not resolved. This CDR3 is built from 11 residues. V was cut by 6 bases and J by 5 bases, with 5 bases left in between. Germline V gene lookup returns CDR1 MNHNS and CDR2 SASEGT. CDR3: CASRIHNEQFF. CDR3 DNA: TGTGCCAGCAGGATCCACAATGAGCAGTTCTTC.